This T cell receptor beta chain was obtained from a study of identical twins. Study-level findings and limits: It was out-of-frame TCR alpha sharing in monozygotic twins that models underestimated. Among beta out-of-frame sequences, excess sharing between twins appeared weaker. Conclusions relied on cross-sectional statistical analysis, not following the same donors. Invariant T cells like MAIT and iNKT could partly confound the zero-insertion analyses.

This CDR3 comprises 16 residues. V lost 5 bases and J lost 3; bases outside the gene matches: 9. The sample holds one count of this clonotype. As yet, its antigen is unknown. A single record per CDR3 protein comes from TCRdb applying MiXCR to the 5' RACE reads. This table has a few hundred thousand distinct CDR3 sequences, roughly 9% appearing once. Input material: naive T cells sorted from blood. This TCR came from a woman aged 50 to 65 in good health. The rearrangement joins TRBV12-3 or TRBV12-4 to TRBJ2-7; TRBD2 matches at 11 bases. CDR3 DNA sequence: TGTGCCAGCAGTCCCGGGACTAGCGGAAAGAACTACGAGCAGTACTTC. The encoded protein is CASSPGTSGKNYEQYF.